This entry features one TCR beta chain sequence. No cognate antigen has been identified for it. No per-base quality is available; no much larger clone lies one base away. Trimming costs V 3 bases and J 3 bases, and their ends lie 23 bases apart. The CDR3 contains 18 residues, cysteine and phenylalanine counted. Only CDR3 DNA is held: 54 bases, read in frame from base 1. According to the germline V gene, CDR1 reads LGHNA and CDR2 reads YNFKEQ. CD8 naive samples were obtained by positive selection for CCR7 among CD45RO-negative cells, yielding a CD45RA+CCR7+ population from which TemRA cells were excluded. Donors were healthy HIV-negative adults with no recently reported acute infections or vaccinations. All donors were Caucasian adults living in Nashville, Tennessee, USA. Blood was collected by leukapheresis, and PBMCs were isolated by Ficoll-Histopaque density gradient centrifugation and then cryopreserved in liquid nitrogen vapor phase. Analytical flow cytometry was used to check the purity and quantity of every magnetically sorted T cell population. Genomic DNA was isolated from every sorted fraction and measured by UV absorbance on a Nanodrop 2000c.

These data are taken from a study of shared clonotypes between healthy human individuals (dated by TCRdb to the early 2020s). Turning to the overall study: A couple of women and three men aged 18 to 49 years were included in the cohort. The study deeply sequenced blood TCR repertoires of several healthy adults to estimate repertoire size and the extent of clonotype sharing between individuals. Between about 0.85 and 9.5 billion PBMCs per donor were obtained by leukapheresis. Libraries were prepared and TCR repertoires were sequenced by different laboratories using diverse techniques, in order to increase sequencing depth and limit assay-specific biases. Per donor, three plates each were used for CD4 naive and CD4 memory, two for CD8 naive, and one for CD8 memory.

TCR CDR3 regions were amplified from genomic DNA by multiplex PCR using the deep immunoSEQ assay. Extracted genomic DNA from each cell subset was spread evenly across all wells of several immunoSEQ 96-well plates, with each plate serving as a replicate. For sorted subsets, each replicate PCR was loaded with about 0.2 ug genomic DNA, equivalent to 30,000 or so T cell genomes. Purified libraries were quantified with a Qubit 3.0 fluorometer, sized on a Bioanalyzer 2100, and re-quantified with the KAPA Library Quantification kit. A separate single-read 150-cycle Illumina NextSeq 550 flow cell was used to sequence each immunoSEQ 96-well plate. The paper's processing steps were these. The immunoSEQ output contained only junctional sequences without quality scores, so filtering could not match that applied to full-length reads. To assign V/J genes and CDR3, sequences were annotated using PyIR, a Python wrapper for IgBLAST v1.9, with IMGT germline references. Reads were removed for weak V/J assignments (E-value above 1e-6), missing CDR3, stop codons, out-of-frame junctions, or ambiguous translated residues. V3J clonotypes were defined as sequences sharing an identical inferred V gene, J gene, and CDR3 amino acid sequence. Percentage overlap between repertoires was computed as shared unique clonotypes divided by the size of the smaller repertoire. RTK rarefaction, the Chao1 estimator, and Recon v2.1 estimates of unobserved clonotypes were used to assess repertoire richness. Generation probabilities were computed with OLGA for all TCRbeta clonotypes obtained by the gDNA method from several donors. TCRdb holds this immuneACCESS table with in-frame rearrangements only. Some clones are missing; in checked studies, unresolved V genes explain under half, and the rest has no known cause. V, J and clone size were drawn from that table, and D and trimming were deduced from the DNA. For this sample the table gives more than 2 million clones, of which over 85% were detected only once. The ten top clones hold over 1.5% of the sample.

Study-wide conclusions, independent of this receptor: Sharing across a handful of donors was observed for roughly 5% of naive CD4, 3.5% of naive CD8, over 2% of memory CD4, and roughly 0.43% of memory CD8 clonotypes. Sampling was restricted to blood, and TCR repertoires in tissues likely differ from the TCR repertoires found in blood. Larger estimated clonotype richness was generally found for naive subsets than for memory subsets. Higher generation probabilities were observed for clonotypes shared by all four sorted-subset donors than for non-shared clonotypes. Pairwise subsampling led to the expectation that sequencing depth would affect the degree of clonotype sharing among donors. Rarefaction of sorted-subset datasets indicated incomplete sequencing despite the large sequencing depth. Because the study included only a small number of donors, the genetic and exposure-history diversity represented was limited.

The sequence was obtained from a man aged 18 to 29 in good health. Some clones in this sample may be carry-over from other donors' samples. Rearrangement joined TRBV4-2 to TRBJ1-2; no D segment can be confidently identified. Sequenced sample: naive CD8+ T cells from PBMCs. Per the publication, the cell subset or site label means: CD45RA+CCR7+. The DNA sequence is as follows: TGTGCCAGCAGCCAGATTCGGGTCGGGGAGACGAATGACTATGGCTACACCTTC. This encodes CASSQIRVGETNDYGYTF.